This T cell receptor beta chain emerged from a study of control samples from healthy donors and cancer patients. The V gene lost 1 base and the J gene lost 3 bases, with 9 bases spanning the gap. Germline-derived CDR1 and CDR2 are LGHNA and YNFKEQ. This CDR3 contains 15 residues. Using immunoSEQ multiplex PCR, the repertoire was profiled, and TCRdb retains in-frame clones only, with some absent. The sample has under 85,000 clones, more than 85% seen once. Sequencing was performed on PBMCs. The chain combines TRBV4-2 with TRBJ1-4; D uncertain. This clonotype was sampled from a woman aged 40 to 50 with lung cancer. In nucleotides, the CDR3 is TGTGCCAGCAGCCAAGTGTCTACGGCTAATGAAAAACTGTTTTTT. This translates into CASSQVSTANEKLFF.